This T cell receptor (beta chain) was sequenced for a study of T cells in Graves' hyperthyroidism and ophthalmopathy. This CDR3 is 19 amino acids long. V dropped 3 bases and J dropped 0; count of bases not matched to a gene: 11. Germline values: CDR1 LGHDT, CDR2 YNNKEL (reference sequence). This clonotype was recorded many times. RNA transcripts gave rise to amplified TCR beta CDR3 regions. A set of HTBI primers served as the primers for a first-round RT-PCR of the TCR CDR3. TCRdb called the multiplex PCR reads again in MiXCR, with one record for every CDR3 protein. The sample lists 490,000 or so distinct CDR3 sequences, around 15% seen once, with about 31% in the top ten.

The chain links TRBV3-1 to TRBJ2-1; 10 bases fit TRBD2. The sequence was collected from a woman aged 25 to 39 with Graves' ophthalmopathy. The sequenced material came from blood. The CDR3 loop reads CASSHAASGSKSSYNEQFF. In DNA, the CDR3 is TGTGCCAGCAGCCATGCAGCTAGCGGGAGTAAAAGCTCCTACAATGAGCAGTTCTTC.